Reported below is one TCR beta chain. What this receptor recognizes is not known. Measured from the cysteine to the phenylalanine, the CDR3 is 15 residues long. No DNA appears here. CDR1 and CDR2 are read off the germline V gene (reference sequence) as GTSNPN and SVGIG. Library construction relied on 5' RACE. Preparation of each TCR library used 3,000 to 4,000 ng of total RNA. For each sample, cDNA was synthesized in eight separate reactions using SMARTScribe reverse transcriptase. During cDNA synthesis, template switching introduced unique molecular identifiers that contained a 6-nucleotide sample barcode. Amplification of TCRalpha and TCRbeta cDNA involved two nested PCRs of approximately 16 and 10 cycles, and each PCR was followed by bead purification. Before amplification, the cDNA was treated with uracil DNA-glycosylase and purified using the QIAquick PCR purification kit. In the second PCR, Illumina TruSeq-compatible adapters and sample-specific barcodes were added. Library quality and concentration were assessed using TapeStation and Qubit, and roughly 5 ng of each library was pooled. Sequencing of the pooled libraries was done on an Illumina HiSeq2500 single-index Rapid Run using custom sequencing primers and 2 x 100 bp reads. The authors' analysis ran thus. MiGEC version 1.2.6 was used for UMI-based consensus assembly to correct PCR and sequencing errors. MiXCR version 2.1.1 was used for V(D)J alignment, clonotype assembly and CDR3 extraction. Normalisation of gene usage, clonotype sharing and MAIT/NKT TCR abundance was achieved by analysing the top 1000, 10 000 and 20 000 clonotypes per sample. After downsampling to 27 000 UMIs, diversity was calculated as the inverse Simpson index using the vegan R package. Paired Mann-Whitney U tests were applied to discordant twin pairs, and Benjamini-Hochberg correction was used for multiple testing. The reads underwent TCRdb reprocessing, giving one record for each CDR3 protein sequence and no DNA. The V and J calls and clone size are TCRdb's, not the authors'. The sample table includes approximately 390,000 distinct CDR3 sequences. The ten most abundant clones make up less than 2.5% of the sample.

From each donor, a roughly 2.5 ml peripheral blood sample was collected into PAXgene tubes and stored at -80 degrees C. Without T cell sorting, total RNA was isolated from whole blood using the PAXgene blood miRNA kit on an automated QIAcube. Deep TCRalpha and TCRbeta repertoire profiling with unique molecular barcoding was performed on peripheral blood of monozygotic twin pairs concordant or discordant for inflammatory bowel disease. Smoking habits were recorded for all twin pairs, and individuals were classified as current, former or never smokers. This entry is derived from a study of monozygotic twins with inflammatory bowel disease (dated by TCRdb to the late 2010s). As for the study more broadly: A total of approximately 30 monozygotic twin pairs were included in the full study, comprising nine German pairs (four IBD-concordant, five IBD-discordant) and 19 IBD-discordant Danish pairs. Disease-associated traits were sought mainly through comparisons between IBD patients and their genetically identical healthy co-twins within discordant pairs. Each individual had, on average, about 151 000 unique TCRalpha sequences and 181 000 unique TCRbeta sequences available for analysis.

General study outcomes and caveats: Because patients received different immunosuppressive treatments, the repertoires may have picked up extra background noise and variability between individuals. IBD patients had lower TCRbeta repertoire diversity, measured by the inverse Simpson index, than their healthy co-twins. No single strong signal or clonotype linked to IBD turned up in the results, so the idea that one exists was not supported. Different T cell subtypes could not be distinguished in the analysis. Concordant and discordant twins showed no difference in repertoire similarity, possibly because of limited statistical power. IBD patients shared fewer clonotypes with other individuals than healthy twins did, most markedly in patients showing signs of disease activity.

The chain joins TRBV30 to TRBJ2-2; TCRdb's D gene call, TRBD2, goes unchecked for lack of DNA. The specimen sequenced was blood. The clonotype comes from a human donor with ulcerative colitis or Crohn's disease, or a healthy co-twin of an affected twin (not recorded which). The CDR3 has the sequence CACPTLAGGGGELFF.